This T cell receptor beta chain originates from a study of OX40 agonist ivuxolimab in advanced cancers. Across the study: Patient treatment consisted of intravenous ivuxolimab administration every 2 weeks at 0.01 to 10 mg/kg. Patients treated during dose escalation were battling hepatocellular carcinoma, melanoma, renal cell or head and neck cancer.

Clones were read by immunoSEQ multiplex PCR, and TCRdb kept only the in-frame ones, dropping some. The sample has under 200,000 clones, 85% to 95% seen once; the top ten hold around 0.31%. Study findings and constraints: Doses of 0.1 to 3.0 mg/kg were accompanied by clonal expansion of CD4+ and CD8+ blood T cells by week 6.

V dropped 0 bases and J dropped 0 bases, with 6 bases sitting between them. There are 14 residues in the CDR3. From germline, CDR1 is MNHEY and CDR2 SVGAGI. To note about this clone: Its specificity is unknown.

The V gene is TRBV6-5, the J gene TRBJ2-7; the D is unclear. This TCR was sampled from an adult with an advanced solid tumor such as melanoma, head and neck, liver or kidney cancer. Sequenced material: CD4+ or CD8+ T cells sorted from blood, taken in a trial of the OX40 agonist ivuxolimab. CDR3 coding DNA: TGTGCCAGCAGTTACTCCGGCAGCTCCTACGAGCAGTACTTC. It yields the protein CASSYSGSSYEQYF.